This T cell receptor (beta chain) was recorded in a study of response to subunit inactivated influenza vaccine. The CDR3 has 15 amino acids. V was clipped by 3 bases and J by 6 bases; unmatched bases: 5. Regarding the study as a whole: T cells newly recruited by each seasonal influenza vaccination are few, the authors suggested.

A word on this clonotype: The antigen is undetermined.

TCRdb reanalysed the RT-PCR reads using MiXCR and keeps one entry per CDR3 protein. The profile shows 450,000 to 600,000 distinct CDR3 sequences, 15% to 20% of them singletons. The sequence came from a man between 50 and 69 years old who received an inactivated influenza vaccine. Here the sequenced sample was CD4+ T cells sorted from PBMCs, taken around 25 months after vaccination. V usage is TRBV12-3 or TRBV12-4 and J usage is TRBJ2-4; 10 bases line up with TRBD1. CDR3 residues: CASSLSRDRGNIQYF. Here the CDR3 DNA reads TGTGCCAGCAGTTTGTCCCGGGACAGGGGAAACATTCAGTACTTC.